One sample yielded the 21 T cell receptor beta chains listed below, sequenced in a study of identical twins. Via MiXCR, TCRdb re-called the 5' RACE reads, giving one row per CDR3 protein. The repertoire holds around 680,000 distinct CDR3 sequences, with under 9% as singletons. These data are also associated with another study on yellow fever vaccine responses in identical twins.

Input material: PBMCs. These receptors were obtained from a woman between 18 and 30 years old in good health.

There are a few counts of this clonotype. The rearrangement joins TRBV5-1 to TRBJ2-5; D is ambiguous. Germline lookup yields CDR1 SGHRS and CDR2 YFSETQ. V shed 0 bases and J shed 5 bases, with 11 bases lying between them. This CDR3 is built from 14 residues. The CDR3 is CASSLDIQSETQYF. As DNA, the CDR3 is TGCGCCAGCAGCTTGGACATCCAGTCGGAGACCCAGTACTTC.

This clonotype showed up many times. The chain employs TRBV6-1 and TRBJ2-5; 11 nucleotides line up with TRBD2. There are 14 residues in the CDR3. CDR1 is MNHNS, CDR2 SASEGT, per germline. V shed 6 bases, J shed 7 bases, and the junction held 7 bases outside the gene matches. The CDR3 is CASRTSGAFGTQYF. The CDR3 nucleotides read TGTGCCAGCAGGACTAGCGGGGCCTTTGGGACCCAGTACTTC.

This clonotype has only a few counts. Written as DNA, the CDR3 is TGTGCCAGCAGCGGGAGTCGTGCTAGCGGGGGGCCCCGGGAGACCCAGTACTTC. This sequence encodes CASSGSRASGGPRETQYF. This rearrangement joins TRBV7-8 to TRBJ2-5, with 11 bases fitting TRBD2. The CDR3 is made up of 18 amino acids. Germline values: CDR1 SGHVS, CDR2 FQNEAQ. With V trimmed by 5 bases and J by 5 bases, 16 bases remained unmatched.

The CDR3 is CASSHGDRTFLAKNIQYF. CDR3 DNA: TGCGCCAGCAGCCACGGGGACAGGACTTTTCTAGCCAAAAACATTCAGTACTTC. The V call is TRBV4-1, the J call TRBJ2-4; 8 positions agree with TRBD1. Germline CDR1 reads MGHRA; CDR2 reads YSYEKL. The junction had 10 bases not matched to a gene; V was cut back by 3 bases and J by 0 bases. This CDR3 region has 18 residues.

The chain has TRBV7-2 and TRBJ2-6; D uncertain. The CDR3 runs to 16 residues. V dropped 3 bases and J dropped 0 bases, with 9 bases sitting between them. Germline V gene data show CDR1 as SGHTA and CDR2 as FQGNSA. The DNA for the CDR3 is TGTGCCAGCAGCTTCGGACGGATCTCTGGGGCCAACGTCCTGACTTTC. Its translation: CASSFGRISGANVLTF.

This clonotype was detected many times. The chain is built from TRBV7-2 and TRBJ2-7, with 12 bases lining up with TRBD2. The germline gives CDR1 SGHTA, CDR2 FQGNSA. The CDR3 has 16 amino acids. With 2 bases clipped from V and 1 base from J, the junction kept 3 bases outside the gene matches. CDR3 amino acids: CASSLTSGRFSYEQYF. Written as DNA, the CDR3 is TGTGCCAGCAGCTTAACTAGCGGGAGGTTTTCCTACGAGCAGTACTTC.

This clonotype has only a few counts. CDR3 in amino acids: CASSWSGMGQETQYF. The CDR3 DNA is TGTGCCAGCAGTTGGTCGGGAATGGGGCAAGAGACCCAGTACTTC. The rearrangement uses TRBV12-3 or TRBV12-4 and TRBJ2-5; D is possibly TRBD2 (5 bases). There are 15 residues in the CDR3. The V and J ends lost 4 bases and 2 bases respectively, with 14 bases between them.

This clonotype was counted only a few times. The genes are TRBV7-7 and TRBJ2-1; 8 bases are shared with TRBD2. The CDR3 has 12 amino acids. Germline CDR1 SSHAT, CDR2 FNYEAQ (reference sequence). The CDR3 nucleotides are TGTGCTAGCGGAAAGTCGCTAGCGGGTCTGTTCTTC. Its translation is CASGKSLAGLFF.

This clonotype was seen a few times. This chain joins TRBV12-3 or TRBV12-4 and TRBJ2-5; tentative D call: TRBD2 (5 bases). V lost 3 bases, J lost 5 bases, and 13 bases lay in between. The CDR3 length is 14 residues. CDR3 DNA sequence: TGTGCCAGCAGTTTTTGGAAGGAGCGGGAGACCCAGTACTTC. Its protein product is CASSFWKERETQYF.

The rearrangement links TRBV20-1 to TRBJ2-4, with a weak D call TRBD2 (6 bases). The CDR3 contains 14 residues. Germline V gives CDR1 DFQATT, CDR2 SNEGSKA (reference sequence). V shed 1 base and J shed 5 bases, with 12 bases lying between them. The CDR3 reads CSARGFSGENIQYF. CDR3 nucleotide sequence: TGCAGTGCTAGAGGGTTTAGCGGAGAAAACATTCAGTACTTC.

This clonotype appeared many times. The chain uses TRBV12-3 or TRBV12-4 and TRBJ2-4; D gene ambiguous. V lost 3 bases to trimming and J lost 6 bases, with 6 bases between them. The CDR3 runs 12 residues. The CDR3 region is CASSFGRNIQYF. As DNA, the CDR3 is TGTGCCAGCAGTTTCGGCCGAAACATTCAGTACTTC.

This chain connects TRBV6-2 or TRBV6-3 to TRBJ2-7; 12 positions match TRBD2. J gave up 5 bases and V 6 bases, and 5 bases lay outside the gene matches. Per germline, CDR1 MNHEY and CDR2 SVGEGT. The CDR3 length is 14 residues. CDR3 loop: CASRWTSGTHEQYF. Here the CDR3 DNA reads TGTGCCAGCAGGTGGACTAGCGGGACCCACGAGCAGTACTTC.

This clonotype has ten or more counts. V usage is TRBV24-1 and J usage is TRBJ2-1; 7 bases match TRBD1. Germline V gene data show CDR1 as KGHDR and CDR2 as SFDVKD. This CDR3 is built from 16 residues. Unmatched junction bases numbered 6, after V lost 4 bases and J lost 1 base. The CDR3 nucleotides read TGTGCCACCAGTGACCCCGGGACAGTATCCTACAATGAGCAGTTCTTC. Protein product: CATSDPGTVSYNEQFF.

This clonotype was observed a few times. In DNA form, the CDR3 reads TGTGCCAGCAGTGCACTAGCGGGAGTTAACAATGAGCAGTTCTTC. This gives the protein CASSALAGVNNEQFF. The V gene is TRBV2, the J gene TRBJ2-1; 11 positions match TRBD2. From germline, CDR1 is SNHLY and CDR2 FYNNEI. The CDR3 consists of 15 residues. J was trimmed by 5 bases and V by 4 bases; bases with no gene match: 4.

This clonotype was observed a few times. A junction boundary mismatches the germline segment, possibly from a read error. The CDR3 region is CASRSPTGQGHF. For the CDR3, the DNA is TGTGCCAGCAGATCCCCCACGGGACAGGGTCACTTC. The J gene is TRBJ2-7, the V gene TRBV6-5; TRBD1 aligns across 9 bases. Germline lookup yields CDR1 MNHEY and CDR2 SVGAGI. The CDR3 has 12 amino acids.

This clonotype was detected only a few times. This sequence joins TRBV7-2 and TRBJ2-6; 8 bases match TRBD1. In germline, CDR1 is SGHTA, CDR2 FQGNSA. The CDR3 is 15 amino acids. V lost 5 bases, J lost 2 bases, and 2 bases stayed unmatched. CDR3 DNA sequence: TGTGCCAGCAGCATACAGGGGGCTGGGGCCAACGTCCTGACTTTC. Residues: CASSIQGAGANVLTF.

This clonotype turned up a few times. The J gene is TRBJ2-7, the V gene TRBV6-6; perhaps TRBD2 as D (5 bases). The CDR3 is 12 amino acids. The ends were cut back, 7 bases at V and 0 bases at J, with 7 bases in the middle. Germline CDR1 is MNHNY and CDR2 is SVGAGI (reference sequence). The CDR3 nucleotides are TGTGCCAGCAAAGACTACTCCTACGAGCAGTACTTC. Protein: CASKDYSYEQYF.

This clonotype has a count of ten or more. The chain combines TRBV4-2 with TRBJ2-3, with D perhaps TRBD2 (6 bases). This CDR3 is 17 amino acids long. Trimming stripped 2 bases from V and 0 bases from J, with 15 bases between. Germline assignment: CDR1 LGHNA and CDR2 YNFKEQ. The CDR3 loop is CASSQRSAGLSTDTQYF. The CDR3 DNA reads TGTGCCAGCAGCCAAAGGAGTGCGGGGCTAAGCACAGATACGCAGTATTTT.

This clonotype appeared a few times. The rearrangement links TRBV12-3 or TRBV12-4 to TRBJ1-1, with D hard to call. Trimming stripped 2 bases from V and 14 bases from J, with 15 bases between. This CDR3 region has 12 residues. The CDR3 region is CASSLTAKRTFF. The CDR3 DNA follows: TGTGCCAGCAGTTTAACAGCCAAGAGAACATTCTTT.

This clonotype was counted ten times or more. The chain's CDR3 is CATSERDRETQYF. The CDR3 nucleotides are TGTGCCACCAGTGAGAGGGATCGCGAGACCCAGTACTTC. J is TRBJ2-5 and V is TRBV24-1, with D perhaps matching TRBD2 (5 bases). Germline CDR1 reads KGHDR; CDR2 reads SFDVKD. The CDR3 extends over 13 amino acids. The germline V and J ends were trimmed by 4 bases and 5 bases, with 10 bases remaining between them.

This clonotype appeared a few times. The rearrangement joins TRBV20-1 to TRBJ1-1, with D unresolved. CDR3 length: 12 amino acids. V was clipped by 0 bases and J by 4 bases, with 6 bases between them. CDR1 and CDR2 (germline): DFQATT, SNEGSKA (reference sequence). This CDR3 reads CSARDGVTEAFF. The CDR3 coding sequence is TGCAGTGCTAGAGATGGGGTCACTGAAGCTTTCTTT.